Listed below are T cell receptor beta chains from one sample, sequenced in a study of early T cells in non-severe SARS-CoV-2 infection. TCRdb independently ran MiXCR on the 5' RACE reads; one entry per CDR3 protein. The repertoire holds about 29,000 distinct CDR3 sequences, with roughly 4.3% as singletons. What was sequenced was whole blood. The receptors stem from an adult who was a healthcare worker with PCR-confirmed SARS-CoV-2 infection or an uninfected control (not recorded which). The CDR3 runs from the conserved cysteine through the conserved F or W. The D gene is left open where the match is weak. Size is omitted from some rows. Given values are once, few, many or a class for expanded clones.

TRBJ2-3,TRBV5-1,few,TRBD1,CASSGSPGQKTDTQYF,TGCGCCAGCAGCGGGTCGCCGGGACAGAAAACAGATACGCAGTATTTT
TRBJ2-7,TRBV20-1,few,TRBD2,CSARALAEGMYSYEQYF,TGCAGTGCTAGAGCCCTAGCGGAGGGGATGTACTCCTACGAGCAGTACTTC
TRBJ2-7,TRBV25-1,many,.,CASSEDLGGSGSYEQYF,TGTGCCAGCAGTGAAGACCTCGGGGGATCAGGCTCCTACGAGCAGTACTTC
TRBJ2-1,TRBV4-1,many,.,CASSQFAFSYNEQFF,TGCGCCAGCAGCCAATTCGCGTTTTCCTACAATGAGCAGTTCTTC
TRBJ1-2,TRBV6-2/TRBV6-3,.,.,CASSLRTNGYTF,TGTGCCAGCAGCTTACGGACGAATGGCTACACCTTC
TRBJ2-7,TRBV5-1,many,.,CASSFSSAYEQYF,TGCGCCAGCAGCTTCTCATCCGCCTACGAGCAGTACTTC
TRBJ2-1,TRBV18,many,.,CASSPRAGDYNEQFF,TGTGCCAGCTCACCACGGGCAGGTGACTACAATGAGCAGTTCTTC
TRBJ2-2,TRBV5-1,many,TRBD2,CASSLEPAGAINTGELFF,TGCGCCAGCAGCTTGGAGCCAGCGGGGGCTATAAACACCGGGGAGCTGTTTTTT
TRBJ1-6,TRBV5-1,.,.,CASSKGQSSYNSPLHF,TGCGCCAGCAGCAAAGGACAGAGCTCCTATAATTCACCCCTCCACTTT
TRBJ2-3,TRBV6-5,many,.,CASKPLGLYSTDTQYF,TGTGCCAGCAAACCTCTAGGACTTTATAGCACAGATACGCAGTATTTT
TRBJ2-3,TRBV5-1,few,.,CASSLGQISTDTQYF,TGCGCCAGCAGCTTGGGACAAATAAGCACAGATACGCAGTATTTT
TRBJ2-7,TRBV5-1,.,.,CASSSHTGGDQYF,TGCGCCAGCAGCTCCCACACAGGGGGGGACCAGTACTTC
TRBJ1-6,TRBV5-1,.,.,CASSLGETGSPLHF,TGCGCCAGCAGCTTAGGTGAAACTGGATCACCCCTCCACTTT
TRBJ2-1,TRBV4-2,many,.,CASSKYKNSYNEQFF,TGTGCCAGCAGCAAGTACAAAAACTCCTACAATGAGCAGTTCTTC
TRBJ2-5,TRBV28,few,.,CCSNSQAQYF,TGTTGTAGTAATAGTCAGGCCCAGTACTTC
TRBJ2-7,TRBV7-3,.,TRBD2,CASSFEGLAYREQYF,TGTGCCAGCAGCTTCGAGGGACTAGCGTATCGCGAGCAGTACTTC
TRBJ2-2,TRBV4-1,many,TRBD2,CASSQEGTSGGNTGELFF,TGCGCCAGCAGCCAAGAAGGGACTAGCGGGGGGAACACCGGGGAGCTGTTTTTT
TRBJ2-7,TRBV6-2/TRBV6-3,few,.,CASSYSIWEQYF,TGTGCCAGCAGTTACTCAATATGGGAGCAGTACTTC
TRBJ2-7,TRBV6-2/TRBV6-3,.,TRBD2,CASSYSPSGTYEQYF,TGTGCCAGCAGTTACTCGCCTAGCGGGACCTACGAGCAGTACTTC
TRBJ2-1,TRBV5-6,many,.,CASSKYRDPTNEQFF,TGTGCCAGCAGTAAATACCGGGACCCAACTAATGAGCAGTTCTTC
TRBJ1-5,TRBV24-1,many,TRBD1,CATQDREGNQPQHF,TGTGCCACACAAGACAGGGAAGGCAATCAGCCCCAGCATTTT
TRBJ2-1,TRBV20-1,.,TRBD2,CSAATSGRGAYNEQFF,TGCAGTGCTGCGACTAGCGGGAGGGGGGCCTACAATGAGCAGTTCTTC
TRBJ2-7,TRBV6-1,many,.,CASSESLRVEQYF,TGTGCCAGCAGTGAATCCCTCAGGGTCGAGCAGTACTTC
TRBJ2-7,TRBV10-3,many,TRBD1,CATEVGQESYEQYF,TGTGCCACTGAAGTGGGACAGGAAAGCTACGAGCAGTACTTC
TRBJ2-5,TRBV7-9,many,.,CASSLTRAGETQYF,TGTGCCAGCAGCTTAACGCGGGCCGGCGAGACCCAGTACTTC
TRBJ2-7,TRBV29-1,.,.,CSVLAQSYEQYF,TGCAGCGTTCTTGCCCAGTCCTACGAGCAGTACTTC
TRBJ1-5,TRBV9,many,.,CASSETGSNQPQHF,TGTGCCAGCAGCGAAACAGGGAGCAATCAGCCCCAGCATTTT
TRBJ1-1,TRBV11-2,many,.,CASSPVMYLMAFF,TGTGCCAGCAGCCCCGTCATGTACCTTATGGCTTTCTTT
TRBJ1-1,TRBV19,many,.,CASSLRDTEAFF,TGTGCCAGTAGTTTACGGGACACTGAAGCTTTCTTT
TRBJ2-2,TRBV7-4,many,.,CASSRDTSLLNTGELFF,TGTGCCAGCAGCAGAGACACTAGCCTTTTGAACACCGGGGAGCTGTTTTTT
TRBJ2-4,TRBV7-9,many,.,CASSLVQDRWLAKNIQYF,TGTGCCAGCAGCTTAGTTCAGGACAGATGGTTGGCCAAAAACATTCAGTACTTC
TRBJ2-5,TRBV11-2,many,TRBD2,CASSPSGGYETQYF,TGTGCCAGCAGCCCCAGCGGGGGGTATGAGACCCAGTACTTC
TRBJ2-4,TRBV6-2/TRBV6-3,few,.,CASSPPGWRRVGYF,TGTGCCAGCAGTCCGCCGGGGTGGCGTAGGGTAGGGTACTTC
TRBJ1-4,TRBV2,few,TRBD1,CASSEQGGDEKLFF,TGTGCCAGCAGTGAACAGGGGGGAGATGAAAAACTGTTTTTT
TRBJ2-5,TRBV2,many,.,CASSKEETQYF,TGTGCCAGCAGCAAGGAAGAGACCCAGTACTTC
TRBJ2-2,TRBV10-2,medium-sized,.,CASRTGTGELFF,TGCGCCAGCCGGACCGGAACCGGGGAGCTGTTTTTT
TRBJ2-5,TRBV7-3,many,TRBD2,CASSLGTSPQETQYF,TGTGCCAGCAGCTTAGGGACTAGCCCCCAAGAGACCCAGTACTTC
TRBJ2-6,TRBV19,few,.,CASTDNPWAGANVLTF,TGTGCCAGTACTGACAACCCGTGGGCTGGGGCCAACGTCCTGACTTTC
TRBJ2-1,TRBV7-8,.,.,CASSLRDSGFEQFF,TGTGCCAGCAGCTTACGGGACAGCGGGTTTGAGCAGTTCTTC
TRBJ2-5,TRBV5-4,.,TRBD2,CASSSRWGLGVETQYF,TGTGCCAGCAGCAGCCGGTGGGGACTAGGAGTGGAGACCCAGTACTTC
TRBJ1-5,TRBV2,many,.,CASGADQPQHF,TGTGCCAGCGGTGCGGATCAGCCCCAGCATTTT
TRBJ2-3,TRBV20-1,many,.,CSATPEGRDNTDTQYF,TGCAGTGCTACCCCGGAGGGGCGGGACAACACAGATACGCAGTATTTT